This TCR beta chain was sequenced during a study of cytomegalovirus exposure and HLA in healthy donors. With respect to this clone: What it binds is unknown.

Donors likely had unrecorded immune exposures despite being nominally healthy when sampled. The PCR made use of 60 Vbeta and 13 Jbeta primers. The table came from immunoSEQ multiplex PCR; TCRdb's copy has only in-frame clones and leaves some out. The sample lists about 110,000 clones, approximately 80% occurring once. With V trimmed by 4 bases and J by 6 bases, 8 bases remained unmatched. The germline V gene encodes CDR1 SQVTM and CDR2 ANQGSEA. This CDR3 is 13 amino acids long. Study observations and caveats: Earlier findings revealed that most TCR beta V segments proved productive either about 87% or about 30% of the time. TCR sequences were mostly rare, though some public TCRs occurred in many donors.

Material for sequencing was PBMCs. This sequence joins TRBV29-1 and TRBJ1-1; 7 nucleotides align to TRBD1. The clonotype was recovered from a man between 45 and 60 years old in good health and CMV-seronegative. CDR3 in amino acids: CSVAKTGSAEAFF. The DNA for the CDR3 is TGCAGCGTTGCCAAGACAGGGTCGGCTGAAGCTTTCTTT.